The rows below give T cell receptor beta chains drawn from one sample of a study of regulatory and conventional T cells in RAG deficiency. The data were produced by immunoSEQ multiplex PCR, yet TCRdb's version contains in-frame clones alone and is incomplete. The top ten hold around 1.2% of the sample, which has 20,000 to 25,000 clones, around 96% seen once. These data were also reused for a study on regulatory T cells.

What was sequenced was CD25- CD4+ T cells sorted from blood. The receptors stem from a human donor in good health. The CDR3 runs from the conserved cysteine through the conserved F or W. A D gene is named only where the DNA matches it firmly. Clone size, where shown, is once, few, many, or a class for clones that have expanded.

clone size | D gene | J gene | V gene | CDR3 protein | CDR3 DNA
NA | TRBD1 | TRBJ2-5 | TRBV4-1 | CASSGGQQETQYF | TGCGCCAGCAGCGGGGGACAGCAAGAGACCCAGTACTTC
NA | NA | TRBJ2-1 | TRBV7-2 | CASSLAQGNNEQFF | TGTGCCAGCAGCTTAGCACAGGGAAACAATGAGCAGTTCTTC
NA | NA | TRBJ2-3 | TRBV9 | CASSPLSDSRSLTDTQYF | TGTGCCAGCAGCCCCCTATCGGACAGCCGTTCACTAACGGATACGCAGTATTTT
NA | NA | TRBJ2-3 | TRBV9 | CASSVQGSGGDTQYF | TGTGCCAGCAGCGTACAAGGGTCTGGAGGAGATACGCAGTATTTT
NA | NA | TRBJ1-1 | TRBV18 | CASSKQEEAFF | TGTGCCAGCTCAAAACAGGAGGAAGCTTTCTTT
NA | NA | TRBJ2-1 | TRBV19 | CASSLTNSAGLRQFF | TGTGCCAGTAGTCTCACGAATTCTGCAGGGCTAAGGCAGTTCTTC
NA | TRBD2 | TRBJ2-5 | TRBV5-1 | CASSSLAGAVVETQYF | TGCGCCAGCAGCTCACTAGCGGGGGCGGTTGTGGAGACCCAGTACTTC
NA | NA | TRBJ1-2 | TRBV5-1 | CASSRGEGTGYGYTF | TGCGCCAGCAGCCGGGGTGAGGGAACGGGCTATGGCTACACCTTC
few | TRBD1 | TRBJ1-3 | TRBV2 | CASRGGDRPLFTRDTIYF | TGTGCCAGCAGGGGTGGGGACAGACCACTCTTTACCCGGGACACCATATATTTT
NA | TRBD2 | TRBJ2-3 | TRBV5-6 | CASSLRLAGNTDTQYF | TGTGCCAGCAGCTTGAGACTAGCGGGGAACACAGATACGCAGTATTTT
NA | TRBD2 | TRBJ2-1 | TRBV6-5 | CASSPSGGHSGEQFF | TGTGCCAGCAGCCCTAGCGGGGGGCACTCAGGAGAGCAGTTCTTC